The clone carrying this TCR beta chain has only one observation. Its matching antigen is unknown. Every patient was affected by relapse after autologous stem cell transplantation, while exposure to brentuximab vedotin was not uniform. Germline CDR1 reads LGHNA; CDR2 reads YNFKEQ. V shed 1 base and J shed 4 bases, with 6 bases lying between them. This CDR3 spans 13 amino acids. The data were taken from a study of PD-1 blockade in classical Hodgkin lymphoma. Notes on the study in general: The CD4+ diversity rise by C4D1 was clearest in complete responders.

Libraries were prepared by immunoSEQ multiplex PCR; TCRdb keeps only in-frame clonotypes and omits some of them. There are roughly 25,000 clones in the sample; roughly two thirds occur only once, and about 11% lies in the top ten. The sequencing used peripheral blood mononuclear cells (PBMCs), collected before the second cycle of nivolumab. This clonotype was obtained from a human donor with classical Hodgkin lymphoma. This chain joins TRBV4-2 and TRBJ2-3; D is undetermined. The CDR3 bases are TGTGCCAGCAGCCAAGTTGAGGCAGATACGCAGTATTTT. This sequence encodes CASSQVEADTQYF.